Reported below is one T cell receptor (beta chain). Its antigen is not known. This sample was taken from a study of T-cell memory formation after mild COVID-19. General observations from the study: Clones contracting over day 15 to 85 were CD4/CD8 balanced, with later expanders leaning CD4+.

TCRdb fed the 5' RACE reads into MiXCR, producing one record per CDR3 protein. The sample includes 140,000 to 150,000 distinct CDR3 sequences, about 6% seen only once; the top ten take about 2%. The sequence came from an adult woman who had mild COVID-19 (a few samples of this study predate the infection). Cell type and time point are not known. The sample was PBMCs or a T cell subset sorted from them (not recorded which).

CDR3 nucleotide sequence: TGTGCCAGCTCCTATTCCGGCGGAGCGAACACCGGGGAGCTGTTTTTT. Its translation is CASSYSGGANTGELFF. V usage is TRBV7-6 and J usage is TRBJ2-2; the D is unclear. This CDR3 spans 16 amino acids. Trimming removed 8 bases at V and 0 bases at J, with 16 bases between. Germline V gene data show CDR1 as SGHVS and CDR2 as FNYEAQ.